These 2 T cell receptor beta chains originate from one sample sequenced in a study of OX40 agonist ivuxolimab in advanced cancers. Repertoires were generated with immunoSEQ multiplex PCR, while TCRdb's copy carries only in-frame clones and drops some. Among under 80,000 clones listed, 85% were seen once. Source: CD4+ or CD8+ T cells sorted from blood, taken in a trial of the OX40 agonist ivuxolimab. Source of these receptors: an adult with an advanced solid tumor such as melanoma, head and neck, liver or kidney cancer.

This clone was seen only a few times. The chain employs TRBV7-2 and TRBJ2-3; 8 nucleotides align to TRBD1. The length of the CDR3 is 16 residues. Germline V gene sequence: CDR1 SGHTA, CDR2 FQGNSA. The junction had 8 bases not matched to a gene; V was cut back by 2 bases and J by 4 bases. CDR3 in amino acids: CASSLYRRGLPDTQYF. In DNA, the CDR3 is TGTGCCAGCAGCTTATATCGCAGGGGGCTCCCAGATACGCAGTATTTT.

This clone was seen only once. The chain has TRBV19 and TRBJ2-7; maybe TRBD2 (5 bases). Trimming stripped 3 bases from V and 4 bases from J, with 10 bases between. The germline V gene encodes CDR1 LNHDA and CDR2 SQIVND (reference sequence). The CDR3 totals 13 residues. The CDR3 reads CASSIIPGYEQYF. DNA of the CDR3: TGTGCCAGTAGTATTATTCCGGGGTACGAGCAGTACTTC. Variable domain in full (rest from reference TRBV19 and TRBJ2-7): DGGITQSPKYLFRKEGQNVTLSCEQNLNHDAMYWYRQDPGQGLRLIYYSQIVNDFQKGDIAEGYSVSREKKESFPLTVTSAQKNPTAFYLCASSIIPGYEQYFGPGTRLTVT.